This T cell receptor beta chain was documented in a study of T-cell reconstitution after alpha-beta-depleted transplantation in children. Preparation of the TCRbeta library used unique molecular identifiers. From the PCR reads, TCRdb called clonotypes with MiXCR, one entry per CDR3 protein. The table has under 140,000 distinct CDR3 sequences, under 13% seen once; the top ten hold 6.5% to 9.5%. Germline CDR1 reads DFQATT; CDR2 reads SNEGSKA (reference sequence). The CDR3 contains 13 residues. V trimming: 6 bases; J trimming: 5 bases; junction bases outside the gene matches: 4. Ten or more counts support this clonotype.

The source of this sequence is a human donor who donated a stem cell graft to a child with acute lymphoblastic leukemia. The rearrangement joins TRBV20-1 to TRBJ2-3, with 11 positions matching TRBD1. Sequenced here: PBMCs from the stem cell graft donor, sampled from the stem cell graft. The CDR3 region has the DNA TGCAGTGCGGGGACAGGGGGTAGAGATACGCAGTATTTT. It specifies CSAGTGGRDTQYF.